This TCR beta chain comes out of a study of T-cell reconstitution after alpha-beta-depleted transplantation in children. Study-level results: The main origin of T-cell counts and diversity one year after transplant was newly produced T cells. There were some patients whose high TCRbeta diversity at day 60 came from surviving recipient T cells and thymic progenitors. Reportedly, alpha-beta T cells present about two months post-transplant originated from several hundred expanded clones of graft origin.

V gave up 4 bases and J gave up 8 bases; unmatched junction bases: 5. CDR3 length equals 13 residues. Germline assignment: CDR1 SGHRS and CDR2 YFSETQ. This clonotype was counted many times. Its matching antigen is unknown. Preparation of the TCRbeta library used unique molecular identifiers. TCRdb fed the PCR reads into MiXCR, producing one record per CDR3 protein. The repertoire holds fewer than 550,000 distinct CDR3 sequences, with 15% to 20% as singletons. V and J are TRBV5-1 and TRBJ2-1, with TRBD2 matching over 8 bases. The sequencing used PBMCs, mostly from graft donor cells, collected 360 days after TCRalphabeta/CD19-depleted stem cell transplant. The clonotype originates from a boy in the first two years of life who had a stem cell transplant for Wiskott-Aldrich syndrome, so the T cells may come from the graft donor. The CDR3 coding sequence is TGCGCCAGCAGCAAACTAGCGGTGGATGAGCAGTTCTTC. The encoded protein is CASSKLAVDEQFF. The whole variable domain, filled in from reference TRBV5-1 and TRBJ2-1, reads KAGVTQTPRYLIKTRGQQVTLSCSPISGHRSVSWYQQTPGQGLQFLFEYFSETQRNKGNFPGRFSGRQFSNSRSEMNVSTLELGDSALYLCASSKLAVDEQFFGPGTRLTVL.